This is a list of T cell receptor beta chains from one sample in a study of regulatory T cells in long-lasting Graves disease. TCRdb re-called the multiplex PCR reads through MiXCR, storing one row per CDR3 protein. The sample yields roughly 220,000 distinct CDR3 sequences, around 20% seen once. The source material was peripheral blood mononuclear cells (PBMCs), sampled at new diagnosis, from a patient treated with antithyroid drugs. These receptors were obtained from a female donor with Graves disease. CDR3s include the opening cysteine and the closing phenylalanine or tryptophan. D genes are given only for firm matches. Not every row has a clone size; where given, it reads once, few, many or a size class.

v_call	clone_size	j_call	d_call	cdr3_aa	cdr3_nt
TRBV3-1	many	TRBJ2-3	TRBD1	CASTPGTGTDTQYF	TGTGCCAGTACCCCTGGGACAGGCACAGATACGCAGTATTTT
TRBV11-2	.	TRBJ2-5	TRBD1	CASSNDRVGQETQYF	TGTGCCAGCAGCAACGACAGGGTCGGCCAAGAGACCCAGTACTTC
TRBV7-9	many	TRBJ2-2	.	CASSIDGTGELFF	TGTGCCAGCAGCATTGACGGCACCGGGGAGCTGTTTTTT
TRBV7-9	.	TRBJ1-1	TRBD1	CASSPRQGQTEAFF	TGTGCCAGCAGCCCCAGACAGGGGCAGACTGAAGCTTTCTTT
TRBV28	many	TRBJ2-5	TRBD1	CASSPQPPGQGYETQYF	TGTGCCAGCAGTCCCCAACCACCGGGACAGGGGTACGAGACCCAGTACTTC
TRBV6-2/TRBV6-3	many	TRBJ2-3	TRBD2	CASSQLAGDTQYF	TGTGCCAGCAGCCAACTAGCGGGAGATACGCAGTATTTT
TRBV18	.	TRBJ1-2	.	CASSPQAGNGYTF	TGTGCCAGCTCACCACAGGCTGGGAATGGCTACACCTTC
TRBV6-2/TRBV6-3	many	TRBJ1-4	TRBD1	CASSRTGGEKLFF	TGTGCCAGCAGTCGGACAGGGGGCGAAAAACTGTTTTTT
TRBV24-1	many	TRBJ2-3	.	CATSDPGTDTQYF	TGTGCCACCAGTGACCCTGGTACAGATACGCAGTATTTT
TRBV2	many	TRBJ2-1	.	CASSDPGQGGSYNEQFF	TGTGCCAGCAGTGACCCTGGCCAGGGAGGTTCCTACAATGAGCAGTTCTTC
TRBV6-1	once	TRBJ2-1	.	CASTGKTGEQFF	TGTGCCAGCACCGGGAAAACGGGTGAGCAGTTCTTC
TRBV27	.	TRBJ2-6	.	CASSFLTPGAYVLTF	TGTGCCAGCAGTTTTTTAACACCTGGGGCCTACGTCCTGACTTTC
TRBV19	many	TRBJ2-5	.	CASKRPNQETQYF	TGTGCCAGTAAGAGGCCGAACCAAGAGACCCAGTACTTC
TRBV9	few	TRBJ2-7	TRBD2	CASSVEGTSGPYEQYF	TGTGCCAGCAGCGTAGAGGGGACTAGCGGCCCCTACGAGCAGTACTTC
TRBV28	.	TRBJ1-1	.	CASSPYTTEAFF	TGTGCCAGCAGCCCATATACCACTGAAGCTTTCTTT
TRBV7-2	many	TRBJ2-1	TRBD2	CASSLGGLDYNEQFF	TGTGCCAGCAGCTTAGGGGGACTAGACTACAATGAGCAGTTCTTC
TRBV20-1	.	TRBJ1-5	.	CSARMGNQPQHF	TGCAGTGCTAGAATGGGAAATCAGCCCCAGCATTTT
TRBV24-1	many	TRBJ2-1	TRBD2	CATSDLKREGRGLTNEQFF	TGTGCCACCAGTGATTTAAAGCGGGAGGGCCGGGGCCTTACAAATGAGCAGTTCTTC
TRBV19	.	TRBJ2-3	.	CASSIDRGGSTDTQYF	TGTGCCAGTAGTATAGATCGGGGAGGCAGCACAGATACGCAGTATTTT
TRBV12-3/TRBV12-4	.	TRBJ2-2	.	CASSPAGVSEQYFGPGTGELFF	.
TRBV13	many	TRBJ2-4	.	CASSSSRGKNIQYF	TGTGCCAGCAGCTCCTCGCGAGGGAAAAACATTCAGTACTTC
TRBV5-1	many	TRBJ1-4	TRBD1	CASSSLGTGNEKLFF	TGCGCCAGCAGCAGCCTTGGGACAGGGAATGAAAAACTGTTTTTT
TRBV7-9	many	TRBJ2-3	TRBD2	CASSSRVSAGGSDTQYF	TGTGCCAGCAGCTCCCGCGTTTCCGCGGGAGGATCAGATACGCAGTATTTT
TRBV29-1	many	TRBJ1-6	.	CSVSRDNNSPLHF	TGCAGCGTTTCCCGGGACAATAATTCACCCCTCCACTTT
TRBV27	many	TRBJ1-6	.	CASSLNRDSPLHF	TGTGCCAGCAGTTTAAACCGGGATTCACCCCTCCACTTT
TRBV2	.	TRBJ1-1	.	CASSPFSRVTEAFF	TGTGCCAGCAGTCCCTTTAGTCGGGTCACTGAAGCTTTCTTT
TRBV7-2	many	TRBJ1-2	TRBD1	CASSSWTGGDYGYTF	TGTGCCAGCAGCTCATGGACAGGGGGGGACTATGGCTACACCTTC
TRBV6-5	many	TRBJ2-1	.	CASSSQGSYNEQFF	TGTGCCAGCAGTTCACAGGGCTCCTACAATGAGCAGTTCTTC
TRBV19	.	TRBJ2-1	TRBD2	CASSMGTSVDEQFF	TGTGCCAGTAGTATGGGGACTAGCGTCGATGAGCAGTTCTTC
TRBV20-1	many	TRBJ2-3	.	CSAETSTDTQYF	TGCAGTGCGGAAACTAGCACAGATACGCAGTATTTT
TRBV2	many	TRBJ2-1	TRBD2	CASSPPGGGPHNEQFF	TGTGCCAGCAGCCCACCCGGGGGGGGGCCTCACAATGAGCAGTTCTTC
TRBV28	many	TRBJ2-5	TRBD1	CASSLERGPETQYF	TGTGCCAGCAGTTTAGAGAGGGGGCCAGAGACCCAGTACTTC
TRBV4-3	many	TRBJ2-5	.	CASSQGAGPQETQYF	TGCGCCAGCAGCCAAGGTGCGGGGCCCCAAGAGACCCAGTACTTC
TRBV20-1	.	TRBJ2-3	TRBD2	CSARGLAGGDTDTQYF	TGCAGTGCTAGAGGACTAGCGGGAGGCGACACAGATACGCAGTATTTT
TRBV28	many	TRBJ2-2	.	CASSSPMISSNGELFF	TGTGCCAGCAGTTCCCCAATGATCTCCAGCAACGGGGAGCTGTTTTTT
TRBV12-3/TRBV12-4	many	TRBJ1-5	.	CATSGGSNQPQHF	TGTGCCACCTCGGGTGGGAGCAATCAGCCCCAGCATTTT
TRBV29-1	.	TRBJ2-1	TRBD2	CSVGTSGLNNEQFF	TGCAGCGTAGGTACTAGCGGGCTAAACAATGAGCAGTTCTTC
TRBV11-2	.	TRBJ1-2	TRBD1	CASSPRSGGAGYGYTF	TGTGCCAGCAGCCCACGGTCAGGGGGGGCTGGCTATGGCTACACCTTC
TRBV7-9	.	TRBJ2-1	TRBD1	CASSSSGTGWDNEQFF	TGTGCCAGCAGCTCTTCCGGGACAGGGTGGGACAATGAGCAGTTCTTC
TRBV29-1	many	TRBJ1-1	TRBD1	CSVGTGLNTEAFF	TGCAGCGTTGGGACAGGTTTGAACACTGAAGCTTTCTTT
TRBV11-2	.	TRBJ2-5	.	CASSERLGETQYF	TGTGCCAGCAGCGAACGGCTAGGGGAGACCCAGTACTTC
TRBV20-1	many	TRBJ2-1	TRBD2	CSALGTSGRYNEQFF	TGCAGTGCTCTCGGGACTAGCGGGAGGTACAATGAGCAGTTCTTC
TRBV7-2	many	TRBJ2-4	TRBD1	CASSYRQGAAKNIQYF	TGTGCCAGCAGCTATCGACAGGGGGCGGCCAAAAACATTCAGTACTTC
TRBV12-3/TRBV12-4	many	TRBJ2-7	TRBD2	CASSSSGRASEQYF	TGTGCCAGCAGTTCTAGCGGGAGGGCCTCCGAGCAGTACTTC